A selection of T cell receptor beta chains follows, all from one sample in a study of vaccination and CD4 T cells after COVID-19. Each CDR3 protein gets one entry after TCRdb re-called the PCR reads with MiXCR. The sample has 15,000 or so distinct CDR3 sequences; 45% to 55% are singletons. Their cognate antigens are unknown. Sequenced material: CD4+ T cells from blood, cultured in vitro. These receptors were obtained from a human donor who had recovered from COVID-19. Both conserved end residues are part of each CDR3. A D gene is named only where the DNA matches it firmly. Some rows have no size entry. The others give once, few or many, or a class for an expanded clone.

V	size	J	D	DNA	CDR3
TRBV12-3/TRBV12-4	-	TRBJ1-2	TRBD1	TGTGCCAGCGGGACAGGGGTAGGTGGCTACACCTTC	CASGTGVGGYTF
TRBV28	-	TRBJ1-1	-	TGTGCCAGCAGTCTGCCGGGACAGAACACTGAAGCTTTCTTT	CASSLPGQNTEAFF
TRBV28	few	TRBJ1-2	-	TGTGCCAGCAGTGCTCCTAACTATGGCTACACCTTC	CASSAPNYGYTF
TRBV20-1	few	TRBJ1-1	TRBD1	TGCAGTGCTAGAGAGTGGGACAGGGTGGTTACTGAAGCTTTCTTT	CSAREWDRVVTEAFF
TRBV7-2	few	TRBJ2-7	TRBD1	TGTGCCAGCAGCTTGAGGGGCGGGACAGGGTCCTACGAGCAGTACTTC	CASSLRGGTGSYEQYF
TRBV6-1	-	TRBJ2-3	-	TGTGCCAGCAGAGGCCGGACCCCGGACACAGATACGCAGTATTTT	CASRGRTPDTDTQYF
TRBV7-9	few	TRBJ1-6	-	TGTGCCAGCAGCACTCACAGGGAAGGATCACCCCTCCACTTT	CASSTHREGSPLHF
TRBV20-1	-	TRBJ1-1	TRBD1	TGCAGTGCCCCCTTGGGCCGGGACAGGGTCAACACTGAAGCTTTCTTT	CSAPLGRDRVNTEAFF
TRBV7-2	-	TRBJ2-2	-	TGTGCCAGCAGCTTAGCTGGGACACCGAACACCGGGGAGCTGTTTTTT	CASSLAGTPNTGELFF
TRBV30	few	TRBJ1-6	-	TGTGCCTGGGCTTCGCCAGGGACCCTCAATTCACCCCTCCACTTT	CAWASPGTLNSPLHF
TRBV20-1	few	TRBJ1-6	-	TGCAGTGCTAGAAAACCTCGGGCAGGGTTGAATTCACCCCTCCACTTT	CSARKPRAGLNSPLHF
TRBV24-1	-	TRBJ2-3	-	TGTGCCACCAGTGGTATCGGGTTCGTGGGTACAGATACGCAGTATTTT	CATSGIGFVGTDTQYF
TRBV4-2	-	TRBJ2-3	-	TGTGCCAGCAGCCAAGAACGCAGAACCACAGATACGCAGTATTTT	CASSQERRTTDTQYF
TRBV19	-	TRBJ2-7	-	TGTGCCAGTAGTGCCCAGGGAGGGGGGGCATACGAGCAGTACTTC	CASSAQGGGAYEQYF
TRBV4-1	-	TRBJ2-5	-	TGCGCCAGCAGCCAAGATCTGCCCGCACCGCAAGAGACCCAGTACTTC	CASSQDLPAPQETQYF
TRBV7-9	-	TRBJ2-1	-	TGTGCCAGCAGCCCGGGTCGCAGCTCCTACAATGAGCAGTTCTTC	CASSPGRSSYNEQFF
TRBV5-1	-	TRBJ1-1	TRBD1	TGCGCCAGCAGCTTTGGGACAGGGATGAACACTGAAGCTTTCTTT	CASSFGTGMNTEAFF
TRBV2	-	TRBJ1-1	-	TGTGCCAGCGAGATCTTAAGAGGAACTGAAGCTTTCTTT	CASEILRGTEAFF
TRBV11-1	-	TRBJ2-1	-	TGTGCCAGCAGCTCCATCCGGACCAGCTCCTACAATGAGCAGTTCTTC	CASSSIRTSSYNEQFF
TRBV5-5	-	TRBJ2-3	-	TGTGCCAGCAGCTTGGACCCCACGAGGACAGATACGCAGTATTTT	CASSLDPTRTDTQYF
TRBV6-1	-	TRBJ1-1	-	TGTGCCAGCAGCTCCGGGACAGAAGCTTTCTTT	CASSSGTEAFF
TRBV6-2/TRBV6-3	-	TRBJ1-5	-	TGTGCCAGCCGGGACGGGGTCCAGCCCCAGCATTTT	CASRDGVQPQHF
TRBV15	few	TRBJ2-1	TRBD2	TGTGCCACCAGCAGATCTGTTGGGGGGGGGTCCTACAATGAGCAGTTCTTC	CATSRSVGGGSYNEQFF
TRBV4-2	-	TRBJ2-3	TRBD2	TGTGCCAGCAGCCAAGTCTCTAGCGGGGTGACAGATACGCAGTATTTT	CASSQVSSGVTDTQYF
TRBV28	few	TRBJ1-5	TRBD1	TGTGCCAGCATCACACAGGGGGCGCGGGGTCAGCCCCAGCATTTT	CASITQGARGQPQHF
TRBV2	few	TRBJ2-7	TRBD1	TGTGCCAGCAAGGACGGGACAGGGACCTACGAGCAGTACTTC	CASKDGTGTYEQYF
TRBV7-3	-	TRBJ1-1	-	TGTGCCAGCAGCTCTCCCAGGGGTCCGGCTTTCTTT	CASSSPRGPAFF
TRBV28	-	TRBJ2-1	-	TGTGCCAGCACCCTGACCGGGACTTACAATGAGCAGTTCTTC	CASTLTGTYNEQFF
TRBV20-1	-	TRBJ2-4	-	TGCAGTGCTAGTAGGAAAAACATTCAGTACTTC	CSASRKNIQYF
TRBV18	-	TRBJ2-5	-	TGTGCCAGCTCACTGACGGCAGTAGAGACCCAGTACTTC	CASSLTAVETQYF
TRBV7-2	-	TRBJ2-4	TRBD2	TGTGCCAGCAGCTTAGGGGGACTAGCGCTAGCCAAAAACATTCAGTACTTC	CASSLGGLALAKNIQYF
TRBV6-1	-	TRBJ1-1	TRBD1	TGTGCCAGCAGAAGGACAGGGGCGAACACTGAAGCTTTCTTT	CASRRTGANTEAFF
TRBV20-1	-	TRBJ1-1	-	TGCAGTGCCGGGGAAGCTTTCTTT	CSAGEAFF
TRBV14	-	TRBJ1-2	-	TGTGCCAGCAGCCCTGCAGGGTTGGGTGGCTACACCTTC	CASSPAGLGGYTF
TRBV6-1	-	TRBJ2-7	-	TGTGCCAGCAGTCTCGTTCGCAGGGGATCCTACGAGCAGTACTTC	CASSLVRRGSYEQYF
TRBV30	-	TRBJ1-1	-	TGTGCCTGGAGTGCAGGGAGGCTTAACACTGAAGCTTTCTTT	CAWSAGRLNTEAFF
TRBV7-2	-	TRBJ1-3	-	TGTGCCAGCAGCTTAGGATCGGTGAGCTCTGGAAACACCATATATTTT	CASSLGSVSSGNTIYF
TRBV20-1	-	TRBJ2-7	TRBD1	TGCAGTGCAAGGCAGGGACAGAGCCCCTACGAGCAGTACTTC	CSARQGQSPYEQYF
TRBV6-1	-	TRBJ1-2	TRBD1	TGTGCCAGCAGTCTGGACAGGCTTACGGGGGGCTACACCTTC	CASSLDRLTGGYTF
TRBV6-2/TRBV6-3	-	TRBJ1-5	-	TGTGCCAGCAGTTACGGAGGGGTCATCAATCAGCCCCAGCATTTT	CASSYGGVINQPQHF
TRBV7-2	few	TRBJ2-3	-	TGTGCCAGCAGCTTATGGGGCGTCTTGGATACGCAGTATTTT	CASSLWGVLDTQYF
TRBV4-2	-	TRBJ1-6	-	TGTGCCAGCAGCCAAGCTTATAAGGACAGCAATTCACCCCTCCACTTT	CASSQAYKDSNSPLHF
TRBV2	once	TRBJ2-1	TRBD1	TGTGCCAGCACCCGTGGCAGGGGGCGTTACAATGAGCAGTTCTTC	CASTRGRGRYNEQFF
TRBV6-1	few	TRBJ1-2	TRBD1	TGTGCCAGCGGATCCCCGAGGGGGCGGTGGTATGGCTACACCTTC	CASGSPRGRWYGYTF
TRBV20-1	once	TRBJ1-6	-	TGCAATGCTAGACAGAATTATAATTCACCCCTCCACTTT	CNARQNYNSPLHF
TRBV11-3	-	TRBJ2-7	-	TGTGCCAGCAGCCTAGGAGCCGGGACACTGCAGTACTTC	CASSLGAGTLQYF
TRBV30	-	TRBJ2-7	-	TGTGCCTGGAAACGGGGGTCGTCCTACGAGCAGTACTTC	CAWKRGSSYEQYF
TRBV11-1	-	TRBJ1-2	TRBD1	TGTGCCAGCAGCGAATTGGGACAGTTCTATGGCTACACCTTC	CASSELGQFYGYTF
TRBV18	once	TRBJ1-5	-	TGTGCCAGCTCACCAACGCGGACGGGGCAGCCCCAGCATTTT	CASSPTRTGQPQHF
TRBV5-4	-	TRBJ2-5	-	TGTGCCAGCAGCTTCGGACGTTCCCCAGAGACCCAGTACTTC	CASSFGRSPETQYF